The text below deals with one TCR beta chain. Its antigen is currently unknown. These data belong to a study of cytomegalovirus exposure and HLA in healthy donors. Study-wide results and limits: The classifier reportedly diagnosed cytomegalovirus status with high specificity and sensitivity.

This CDR3 region has 14 residues. Trimming took 6 bases from V and 1 from J; bases not matched to a gene: 3. CDR1 and CDR2 (germline): SNHLY, FYNNEI. Clones were read by immunoSEQ multiplex PCR, and TCRdb kept only the in-frame ones, dropping some. Among over 150,000 clones listed, about 90% were seen once. This sequence originates from a young man in good health and CMV-seropositive. This sequence joins TRBV2 and TRBJ1-1; TRBD1 aligns across 9 bases. Sequenced input: PBMCs. CDR3 in amino acids: CASRPTGGNTEAFF. The CDR3 nucleotides are TGTGCCAGCAGGCCGACAGGGGGGAACACTGAAGCTTTCTTT. Full variable domain (rest looked up from reference TRBV2 and TRBJ1-1): EPEVTQTPSHQVTQMGQEVILRCVPISNHLYFYWYRQILGQKVEFLVSFYNNEISEKSEIFDDQFSVERPDGSNFTLKIRSTKLEDSAMYFCASRPTGGNTEAFFGQGTRLTVV.